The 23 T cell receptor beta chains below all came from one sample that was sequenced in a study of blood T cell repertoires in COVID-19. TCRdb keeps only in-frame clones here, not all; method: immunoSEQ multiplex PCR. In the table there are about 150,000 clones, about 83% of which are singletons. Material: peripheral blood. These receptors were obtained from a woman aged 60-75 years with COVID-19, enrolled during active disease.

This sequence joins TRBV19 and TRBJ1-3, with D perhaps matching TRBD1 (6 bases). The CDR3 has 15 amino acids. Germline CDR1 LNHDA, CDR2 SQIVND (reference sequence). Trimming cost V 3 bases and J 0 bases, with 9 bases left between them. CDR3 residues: CASSIDRFSGNTIYF. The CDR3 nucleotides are TGTGCCAGTAGTATCGACAGGTTCTCTGGAAACACCATATATTTT.

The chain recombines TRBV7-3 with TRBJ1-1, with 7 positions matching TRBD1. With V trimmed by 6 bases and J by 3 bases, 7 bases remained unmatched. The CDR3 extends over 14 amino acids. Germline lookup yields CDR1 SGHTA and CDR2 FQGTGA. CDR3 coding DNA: TGTGCCAGCAGACCAGGGGGAAGGGACACTGAAGCTTTCTTT. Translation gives CASRPGGRDTEAFF. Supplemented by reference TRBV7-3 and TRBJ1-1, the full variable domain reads GAGVSQTPSNKVTEKGKYVELRCDPISGHTALYWYRQSLGQGPEFLIYFQGTGAADDSGLPNDRFFAVRPEGSVSTLKIQRTERGDSAVYLCASRPGGRDTEAFFGQGTRLTVV.

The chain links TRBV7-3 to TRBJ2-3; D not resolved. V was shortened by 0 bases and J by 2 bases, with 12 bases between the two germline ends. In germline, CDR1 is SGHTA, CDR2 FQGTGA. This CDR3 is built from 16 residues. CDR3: CASSLTEAPPTDTQYF. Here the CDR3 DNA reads TGTGCCAGCAGCTTAACCGAGGCCCCCCCCACAGATACGCAGTATTTT.

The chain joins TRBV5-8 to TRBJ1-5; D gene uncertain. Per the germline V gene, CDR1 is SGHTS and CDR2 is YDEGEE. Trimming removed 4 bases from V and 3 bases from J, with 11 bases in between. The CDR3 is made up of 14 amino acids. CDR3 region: CASSPKRDNQPQHF. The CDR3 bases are TGTGCCAGCAGCCCGAAACGGGACAATCAGCCCCAGCATTTT.

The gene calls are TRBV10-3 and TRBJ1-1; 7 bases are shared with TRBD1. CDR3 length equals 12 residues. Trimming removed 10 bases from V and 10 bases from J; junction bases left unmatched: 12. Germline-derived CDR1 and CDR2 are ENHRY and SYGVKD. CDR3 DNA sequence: TGTGCCACCGAACAGGGGCAGGGGGGAGCTTTCTTT. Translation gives CATEQGQGGAFF.

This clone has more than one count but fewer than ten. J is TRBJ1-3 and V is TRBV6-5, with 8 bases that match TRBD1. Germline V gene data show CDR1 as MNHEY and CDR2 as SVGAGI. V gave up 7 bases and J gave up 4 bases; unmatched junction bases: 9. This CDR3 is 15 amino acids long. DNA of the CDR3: TGTGCCAGCACCAACAGGGGGGGTGGCGGAAACACCATATATTTT. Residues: CASTNRGGGGNTIYF.

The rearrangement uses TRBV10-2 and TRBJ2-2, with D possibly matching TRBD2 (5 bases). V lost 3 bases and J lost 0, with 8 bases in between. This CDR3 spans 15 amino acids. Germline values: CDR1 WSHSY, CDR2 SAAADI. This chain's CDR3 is CASSDERSNTGELFF. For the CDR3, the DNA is TGCGCCAGCAGTGACGAGCGGTCGAACACCGGGGAGCTGTTTTTT.

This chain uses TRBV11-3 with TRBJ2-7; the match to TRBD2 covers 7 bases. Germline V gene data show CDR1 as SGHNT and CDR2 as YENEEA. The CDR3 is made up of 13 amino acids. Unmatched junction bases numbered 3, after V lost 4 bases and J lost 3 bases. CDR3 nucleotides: TGTGCCAGCAGCTCAGGGAGGGGCTACGAGCAGTACTTC. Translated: CASSSGRGYEQYF.

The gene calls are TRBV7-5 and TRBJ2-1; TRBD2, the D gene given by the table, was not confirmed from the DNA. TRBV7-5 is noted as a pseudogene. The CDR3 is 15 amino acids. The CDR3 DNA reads TGTGCCAGACGCCTAGCGGACGACGAGGGTGGTGAGCAGTTCTTC. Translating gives CARRLADDEGGEQFF.

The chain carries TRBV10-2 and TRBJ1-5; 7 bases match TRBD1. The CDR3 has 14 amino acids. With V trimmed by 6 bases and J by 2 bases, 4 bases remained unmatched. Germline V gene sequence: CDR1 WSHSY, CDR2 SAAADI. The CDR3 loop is CASRLGQGNQPQHF. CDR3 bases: TGCGCCAGCAGACTTGGACAGGGCAATCAGCCCCAGCATTTT.

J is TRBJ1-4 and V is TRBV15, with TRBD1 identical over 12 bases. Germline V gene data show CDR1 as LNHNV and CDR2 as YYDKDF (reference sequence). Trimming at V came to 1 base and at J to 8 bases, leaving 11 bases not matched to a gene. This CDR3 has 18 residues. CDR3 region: CATSRALLSGTGGEKLFF. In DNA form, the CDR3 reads TGTGCCACCAGCAGAGCTCTCTTATCCGGGACAGGGGGCGAAAAACTGTTTTTT. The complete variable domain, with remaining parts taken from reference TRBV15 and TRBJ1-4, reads DAMVIQNPRYQVTQFGKPVTLSCSQTLNHNVMYWYQQKSSQAPKLLFHYYDKDFNNEADTPDNFQSRRPNTSFCFLDIRSPGLGDTAMYLCATSRALLSGTGGEKLFFGSGTQLSVL.

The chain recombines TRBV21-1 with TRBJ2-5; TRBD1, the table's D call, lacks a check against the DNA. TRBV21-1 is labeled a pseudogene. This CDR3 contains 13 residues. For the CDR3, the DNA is TGTGCCAAGGCCCGAGGGGGTAAAGAGACCCAGTACTTC. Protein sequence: CAKARGGKETQYF.

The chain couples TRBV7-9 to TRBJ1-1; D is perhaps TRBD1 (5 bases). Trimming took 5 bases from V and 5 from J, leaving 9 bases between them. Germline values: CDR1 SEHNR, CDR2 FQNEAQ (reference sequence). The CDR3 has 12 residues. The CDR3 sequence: CASSPRQTEAFF. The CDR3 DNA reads TGTGCCAGCAGCCCCCGACAGACTGAAGCTTTCTTT.

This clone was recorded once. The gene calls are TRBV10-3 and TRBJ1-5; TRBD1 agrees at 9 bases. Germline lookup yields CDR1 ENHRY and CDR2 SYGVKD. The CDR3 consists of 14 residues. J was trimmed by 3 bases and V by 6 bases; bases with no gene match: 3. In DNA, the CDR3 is TGTGCCATCAGGGGACAGGGAAACAATCAGCCCCAGCATTTT. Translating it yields CAIRGQGNNQPQHF.

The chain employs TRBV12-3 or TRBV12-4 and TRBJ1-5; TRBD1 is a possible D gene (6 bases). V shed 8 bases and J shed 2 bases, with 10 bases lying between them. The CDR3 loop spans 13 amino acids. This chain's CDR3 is CASGRGGNQPQHF. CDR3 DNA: TGTGCCAGCGGGAGGGGGGGCAATCAGCCCCAGCATTTT.

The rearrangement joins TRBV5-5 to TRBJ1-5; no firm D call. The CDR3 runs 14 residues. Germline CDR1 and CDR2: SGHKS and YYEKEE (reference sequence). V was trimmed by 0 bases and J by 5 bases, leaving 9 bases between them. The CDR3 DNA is TGTGCCAGCAGCTTGGAAACCGGGTATCAGCCCCAGCATTTT. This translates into CASSLETGYQPQHF.

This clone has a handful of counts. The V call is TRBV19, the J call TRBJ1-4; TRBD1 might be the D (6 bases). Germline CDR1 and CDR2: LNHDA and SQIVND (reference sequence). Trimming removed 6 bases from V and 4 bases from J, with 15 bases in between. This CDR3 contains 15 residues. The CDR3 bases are TGTGCCAGTAGATTACAGGGTGCACTTAATGAAAAACTGTTTTTT. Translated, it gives CASRLQGALNEKLFF.

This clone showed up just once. The CDR3 region has the DNA TGCGCCAGCCGCACGGCGGGGAGTTCACACAATGAGCAGTTCTTC. Its protein product is CASRTAGSSHNEQFF. The rearrangement links TRBV5-1 to TRBJ2-1, with a possible D match to TRBD2 (6 bases). The length of the CDR3 is 15 residues. Per the germline V gene, CDR1 is SGHRS and CDR2 is YFSETQ. The germline V and J ends were trimmed by 7 bases and 5 bases, with 19 bases remaining between them.

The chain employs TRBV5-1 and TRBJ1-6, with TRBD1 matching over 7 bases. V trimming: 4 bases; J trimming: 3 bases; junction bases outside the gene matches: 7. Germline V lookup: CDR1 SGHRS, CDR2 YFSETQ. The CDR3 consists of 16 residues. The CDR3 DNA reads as TGCGCCAGCAGCCCGGGGGACAGTGTCTATAATTCACCCCTCCACTTT. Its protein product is CASSPGDSVYNSPLHF.

DNA for the CDR3: TGCGCCAGCAGCCAAGAGGGGATAGCGGGGGCAGGAGAGCAGTTCTTC. It is translated as CASSQEGIAGAGEQFF. The V and J genes are TRBV4-1 and TRBJ2-1, with TRBD2 identical over 9 bases. J gave up 10 bases and V 0 bases, and 10 bases lay outside the gene matches. Germline assignment: CDR1 MGHRA and CDR2 YSYEKL. This CDR3 has 16 amino acids.

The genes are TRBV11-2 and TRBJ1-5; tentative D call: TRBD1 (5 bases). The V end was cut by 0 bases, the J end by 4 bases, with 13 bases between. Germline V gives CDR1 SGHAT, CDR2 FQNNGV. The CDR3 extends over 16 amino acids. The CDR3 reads CASSLEGGMVNQPQHF. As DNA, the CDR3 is TGTGCCAGCAGCTTAGAGGGGGGGATGGTGAATCAGCCCCAGCATTTT.

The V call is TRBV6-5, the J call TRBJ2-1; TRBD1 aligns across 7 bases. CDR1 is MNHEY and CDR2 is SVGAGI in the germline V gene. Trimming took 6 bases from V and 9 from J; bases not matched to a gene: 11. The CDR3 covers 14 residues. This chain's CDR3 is CASRVQTGAVEQFF. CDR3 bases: TGTGCCAGCAGAGTTCAAACAGGGGCAGTTGAGCAGTTCTTC.

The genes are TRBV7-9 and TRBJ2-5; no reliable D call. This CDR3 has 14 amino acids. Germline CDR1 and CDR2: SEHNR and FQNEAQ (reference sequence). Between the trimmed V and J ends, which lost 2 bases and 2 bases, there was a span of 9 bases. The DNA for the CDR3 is TGTGCCAGCAGCTTACAAGCCTATCAAGAGACCCAGTACTTC. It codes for CASSLQAYQETQYF.